One and the same sample provided the 5 T cell receptor beta chains below, sequenced in a study of T cell responses to AZD1222 COVID-19 vaccine (dated by TCRdb to the early 2020s). To prepare the library, the immunoSEQ multiplex PCR assay was applied. TCRdb took this table from immuneACCESS and kept in-frame rearrangements with V and J called. Such tables lack part of the clones; where checked against another copy, unresolved V genes explain under half of the gap, and the rest is unexplained. The sample contains 120,000 or so clones, roughly 87% of them found a single time. The ten largest make up around 4.5% of the sample. The sample's time point label, in plain terms: baseline before first vaccination. The treatment or condition tag for this specimen amounts to: meningococcal conjugate vaccine given as trial control. Sequencing used peripheral blood, obtained on day 0 of MenACWY control vaccination. These receptors were obtained from an adult in good health.

This sequence joins TRBV21-1 and TRBJ1-1. TRBV21-1 is deemed a pseudogene. The CDR3 consists of 15 residues. CDR3 sequence reads: CASSKRAESGTEAFF. The CDR3 nucleotides are TGTGCCAGCAGCAAACGGGCAGAAAGCGGCACTGAAGCTTTCTTT.

This chain joins TRBV18 and TRBJ2-7, with a weak D call TRBD2 (6 bases). The CDR3 is 13 residues long. The germline V gene encodes CDR1 KGHSH and CDR2 LQKENI. Trimming took off 1 base at V and 5 bases at J, with 9 bases between the two ends. The CDR3 spells CASSPLPSDEQYF. Here the CDR3 DNA reads TGTGCCAGCTCACCACTACCTAGCGACGAGCAGTACTTC.

This sequence joins TRBV6-2 or TRBV6-3 and TRBJ1-5, with D perhaps matching TRBD1 (5 bases). CDR3 length: 17 amino acids. Trimming left V 3 bases short and J 4 bases short, with 19 bases between. The germline V gene has CDR1 MNHEY and CDR2 SVGEGT. The CDR3 coding sequence is TGTGCCAGCAGTTATACGGCAGGGAAATTGGAAAATCAGCCCCAGCATTTT. It translates to CASSYTAGKLENQPQHF.

The rearrangement links TRBV19 to TRBJ2-3; D unclear. Germline CDR1 LNHDA, CDR2 SQIVND (reference sequence). The CDR3 contains 12 residues. Between the trimmed V and J ends, which lost 5 bases and 6 bases, there was a span of 9 bases. The CDR3 is CASSPKWDTQYF. The CDR3 nucleotides read TGTGCCAGTAGTCCCAAGTGGGATACGCAGTATTTT.

The chain couples TRBV20-1 to TRBJ2-1; 13 positions agree with TRBD2. The trim removed 3 bases at V and 13 bases at J, leaving 15 bases unmatched. The CDR3 is 16 amino acids. Germline V gene lookup returns CDR1 DFQATT and CDR2 SNEGSKA (reference sequence). The CDR3 bases are TGCAGTGCTAGTGGGCCGGGACTAGCGGGACCCGCAGCCCAGTTCTTC. Translating it yields CSASGPGLAGPAAQFF.